This TCR beta chain was profiled in a study of blood T cell repertoires in COVID-19. Looking at the study overall: Donors in the United States, Italy and Spain gave samples during acute or convalescent COVID-19. PBMCs, B-cell-depleted T cells, or T cells were the source of the cDNA or gDNA that made up the material.

This clone came up a few times. Under the authors' procedure: Counts of nucleated cells, estimated from reference gene primer amplification, were obtained. Measured with immunoSEQ multiplex PCR; TCRdb has only the in-frame clones, and not every one. V and J calls and clone size are those listed in that table; D and trimming were worked out from the DNA. The table has under 150,000 clones, 70% to 90% seen once. The source material was peripheral blood. The TCR comes from a man between 60 and 70 years old with active or convalescent COVID-19.

The chain's CDR3 is CASSRTWGDNQPQHF. In DNA, the CDR3 is TGTGCCAGCAGTCGGACTTGGGGGGACAATCAGCCCCAGCATTTT. V gene TRBV6-5 combines with J gene TRBJ1-5, with D maybe TRBD1 (5 bases). This CDR3 is 15 amino acids long. Germline CDR1 is MNHEY and CDR2 is SVGAGI. Deletions cut 5 bases from V and 3 bases from J, with 14 bases between.